Presented here are 3 T cell receptor beta chains from one specimen sequenced in a study of blood T cell repertoires in COVID-19. Using immunoSEQ multiplex PCR, the repertoire was profiled, and TCRdb retains in-frame clones only, with some absent. The sample lists 300,000 to 400,000 clones, 70% to 90% seen once, with about 0.89% in the top ten. Sequenced sample: PBMCs or T cells enriched from blood (not recorded which). These receptors were taken from a woman aged 25 to 39 with acute COVID-19.

The chain couples TRBV7-9 to TRBJ2-7; D is possibly TRBD1 (5 bases). The V gene's germline CDR1 is SEHNR and CDR2 FQNEAQ (reference sequence). CDR3 size: 13 residues. V was pared by 5 bases and J by 1 base, with 9 bases between. The DNA of the CDR3 is TGTGCCAGCAGCCGACAGAGATCCTACGAGCAGTACTTC. This sequence encodes CASSRQRSYEQYF.

V usage is TRBV27 and J usage is TRBJ1-6; D remains unclear. CDR3 length: 13 residues. Trimming shortened V by 0 bases and J by 11 bases, and 8 bases separated the two germline ends. Germline V gene data show CDR1 as MNHEY and CDR2 as SMNVEV (reference sequence). CDR3 in DNA: TGTGCCAGCAGTTTATCGACATTCCCACCCCTCCACTTT. It specifies CASSLSTFPPLHF.

V is TRBV12-3 or TRBV12-4 and J is TRBJ1-2; a weak D match, TRBD1 (5 bases). This CDR3 has 13 amino acids. V lost 2 bases to trimming and J lost 7 bases, with 11 bases between them. CDR3 protein: CASSLSGRGGYTF. The CDR3 DNA reads TGTGCCAGCAGTTTATCAGGGAGGGGTGGCTACACCTTC.